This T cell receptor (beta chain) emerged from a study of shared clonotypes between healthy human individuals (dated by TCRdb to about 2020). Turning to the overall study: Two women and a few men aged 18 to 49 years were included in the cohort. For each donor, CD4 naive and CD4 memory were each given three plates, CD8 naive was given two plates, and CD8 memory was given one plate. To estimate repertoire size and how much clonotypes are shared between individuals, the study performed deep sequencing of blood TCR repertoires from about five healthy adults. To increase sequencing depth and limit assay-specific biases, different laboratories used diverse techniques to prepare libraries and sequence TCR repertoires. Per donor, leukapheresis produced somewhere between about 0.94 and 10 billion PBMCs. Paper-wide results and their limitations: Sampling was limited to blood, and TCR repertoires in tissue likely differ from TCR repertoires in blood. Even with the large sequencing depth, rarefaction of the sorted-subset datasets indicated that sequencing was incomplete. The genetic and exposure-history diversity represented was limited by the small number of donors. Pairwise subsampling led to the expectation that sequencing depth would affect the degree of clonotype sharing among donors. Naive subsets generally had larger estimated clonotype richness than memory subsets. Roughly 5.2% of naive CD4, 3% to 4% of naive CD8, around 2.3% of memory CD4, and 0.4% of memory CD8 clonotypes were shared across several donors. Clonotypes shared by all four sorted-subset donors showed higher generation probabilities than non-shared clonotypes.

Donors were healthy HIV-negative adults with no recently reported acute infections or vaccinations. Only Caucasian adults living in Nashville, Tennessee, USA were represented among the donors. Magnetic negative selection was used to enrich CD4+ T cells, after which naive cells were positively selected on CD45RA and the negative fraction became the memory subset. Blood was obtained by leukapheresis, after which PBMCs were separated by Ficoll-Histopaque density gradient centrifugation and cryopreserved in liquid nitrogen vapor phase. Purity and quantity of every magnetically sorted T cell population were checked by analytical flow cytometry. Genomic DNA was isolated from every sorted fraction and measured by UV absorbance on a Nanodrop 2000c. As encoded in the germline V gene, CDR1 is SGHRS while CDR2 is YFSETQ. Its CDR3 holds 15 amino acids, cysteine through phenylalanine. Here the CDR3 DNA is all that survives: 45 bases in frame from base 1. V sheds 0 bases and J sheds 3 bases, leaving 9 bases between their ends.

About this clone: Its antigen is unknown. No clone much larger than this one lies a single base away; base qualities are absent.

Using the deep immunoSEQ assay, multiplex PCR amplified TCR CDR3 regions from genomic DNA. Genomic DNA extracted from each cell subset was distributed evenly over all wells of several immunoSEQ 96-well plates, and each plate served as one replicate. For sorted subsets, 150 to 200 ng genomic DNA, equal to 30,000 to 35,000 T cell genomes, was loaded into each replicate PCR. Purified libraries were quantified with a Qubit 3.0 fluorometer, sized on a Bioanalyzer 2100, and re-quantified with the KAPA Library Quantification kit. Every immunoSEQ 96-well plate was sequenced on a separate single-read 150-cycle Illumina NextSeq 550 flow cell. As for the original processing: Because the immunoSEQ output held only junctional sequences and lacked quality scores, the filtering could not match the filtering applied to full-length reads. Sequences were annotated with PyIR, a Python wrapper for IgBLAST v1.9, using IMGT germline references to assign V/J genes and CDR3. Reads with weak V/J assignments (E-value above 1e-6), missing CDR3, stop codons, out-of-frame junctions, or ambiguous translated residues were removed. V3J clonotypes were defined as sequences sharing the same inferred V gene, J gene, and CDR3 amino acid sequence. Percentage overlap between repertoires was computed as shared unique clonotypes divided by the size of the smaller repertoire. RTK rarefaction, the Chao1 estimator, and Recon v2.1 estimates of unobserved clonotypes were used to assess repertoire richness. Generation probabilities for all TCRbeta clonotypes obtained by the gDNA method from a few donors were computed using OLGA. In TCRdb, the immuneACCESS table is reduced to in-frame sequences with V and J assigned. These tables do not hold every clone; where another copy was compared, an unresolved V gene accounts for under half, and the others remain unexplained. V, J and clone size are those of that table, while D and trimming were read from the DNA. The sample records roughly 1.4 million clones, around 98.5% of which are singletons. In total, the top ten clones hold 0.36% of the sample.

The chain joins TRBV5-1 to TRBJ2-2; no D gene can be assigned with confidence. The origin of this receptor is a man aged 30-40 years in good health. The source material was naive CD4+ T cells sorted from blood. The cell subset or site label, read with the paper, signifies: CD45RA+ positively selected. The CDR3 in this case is CASSLALGYTGELFF. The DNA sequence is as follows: TGCGCCAGCAGCTTGGCCCTGGGTTACACCGGGGAGCTGTTTTTT.